This TCR beta chain derives from a study of cytomegalovirus exposure and HLA in healthy donors. General study findings and limits: Despite most TCR sequences being rare, some public TCRs occurred in many donors. The authors listed 164 TCR beta chains as cytomegalovirus-associated.

Sequenced by immunoSEQ multiplex PCR; TCRdb stores in-frame clones only, minus some. The sample has about 170,000 clones, roughly 86% seen once. From the 120-subject validation cohort, which was separate from the roughly 700-subject first cohort, the donors were drawn. For this clone: The antigen remains undetermined.

This TCR derives from a man younger than 30 in good health and CMV-seropositive. Input material: PBMCs.

The CDR3 spells CASSVGTSGYNEQFF. CDR3 bases: TGTGCCAGCAGCGTGGGCACTAGCGGCTACAATGAGCAGTTCTTC. This chain connects TRBV7-2 to TRBJ2-1; 8 bases fit TRBD2. The CDR3 spans 15 residues. Germline CDR1 is SGHTA and CDR2 is FQGNSA. The J segment lost 3 bases and the V segment lost 5 bases, leaving 6 bases of the junction unmatched.